This T cell receptor beta chain was documented in a study of blood T cell repertoires in COVID-19. The CDR3 length is 15 residues. Germline CDR1 is MNHEY and CDR2 is SVGAGI. V was trimmed by 5 bases and J by 0 bases, leaving 11 bases between them. In the original processing: How many nucleated cells were present was estimated from reference gene primer amplification. Some clones are missing from TCRdb's copy, which holds only in-frame ones; the method was immunoSEQ multiplex PCR. V, J and clone size were drawn from that table, and D and trimming were deduced from the DNA. The table has some 89,000 clones, over 60% seen once.

The sequence derives from a man in his 70s with acute or convalescent COVID-19. The chain is built from TRBV6-5 and TRBJ1-5, with a possible D match to TRBD1 (6 bases). Sequenced sample: peripheral blood. CDR3 nucleotides: TGTGCCAGCAGTCCCGGGACAAATAGCAATCAGCCCCAGCATTTT. Translation gives CASSPGTNSNQPQHF.